This TCR beta chain was recovered during a study of OX40 agonist ivuxolimab in advanced cancers. Study at large: Ivuxolimab, which is an agonistic anti-OX40 (CD134) antibody, was administered to the patients.

Profiled with immunoSEQ multiplex PCR; TCRdb holds only in-frame clones, not every one. Of 60,000 to 90,000 clones in the sample, about four fifths were seen once. Germline V CDR1 and CDR2: SQVTM, ANQGSEA. V lost 7 bases and J 0 bases, leaving 8 bases between the germline ends. The CDR3 spans 12 residues. The source is an adult with an advanced solid tumor such as melanoma, head and neck, liver or kidney cancer. Sample: CD4+ or CD8+ T cells sorted from blood, taken in a trial of the OX40 agonist ivuxolimab. The chain carries TRBV29-1 and TRBJ2-3, with unresolved D. This chain's CDR3 is CSAEASTDTQYF. CDR3 nucleotides: TGCAGCGCTGAGGCTAGCACAGATACGCAGTATTTT.